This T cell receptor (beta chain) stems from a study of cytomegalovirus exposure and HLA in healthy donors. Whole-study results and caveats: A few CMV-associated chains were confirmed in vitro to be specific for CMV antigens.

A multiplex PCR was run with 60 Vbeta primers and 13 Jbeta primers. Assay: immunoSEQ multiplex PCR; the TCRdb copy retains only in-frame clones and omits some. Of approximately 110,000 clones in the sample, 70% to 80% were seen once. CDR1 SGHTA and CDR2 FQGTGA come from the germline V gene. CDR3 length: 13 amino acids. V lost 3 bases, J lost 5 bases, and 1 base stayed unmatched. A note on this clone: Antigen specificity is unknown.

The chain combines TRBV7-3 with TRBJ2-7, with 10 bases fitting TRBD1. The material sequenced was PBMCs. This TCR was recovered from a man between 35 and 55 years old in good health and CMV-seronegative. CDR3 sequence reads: CASSLDRGDEQYF. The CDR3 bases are TGTGCCAGCAGCTTGGACAGGGGGGACGAGCAGTACTTC.